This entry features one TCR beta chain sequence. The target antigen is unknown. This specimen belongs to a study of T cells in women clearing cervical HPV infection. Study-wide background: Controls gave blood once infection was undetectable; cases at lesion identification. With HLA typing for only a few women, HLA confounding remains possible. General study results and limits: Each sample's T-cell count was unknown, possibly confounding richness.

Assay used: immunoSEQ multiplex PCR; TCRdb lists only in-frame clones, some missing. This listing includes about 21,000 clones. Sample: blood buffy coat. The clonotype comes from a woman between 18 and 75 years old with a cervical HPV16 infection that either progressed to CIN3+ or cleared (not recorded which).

The CDR3 bases that were read are TGCAGTGCTAGAGTCCTGACAGGGACTGGAAACACC. Translation: CSARVLTGTGNT. The full-length CDR3 reads as CSARVLTGTGNTIYF. The chain has TRBV20-1 and TRBJ1-3; TRBD1 agrees at 7 bases. From the germline J gene comes the end of the CDR3, since the read stops 3 residues before it. V lost 1 base to trimming and J lost 2 bases; unmatched junction nucleotides: 5. The CDR3 runs to 15 residues. Germline V lookup: CDR1 DFQATT, CDR2 SNEGSKA (reference sequence).